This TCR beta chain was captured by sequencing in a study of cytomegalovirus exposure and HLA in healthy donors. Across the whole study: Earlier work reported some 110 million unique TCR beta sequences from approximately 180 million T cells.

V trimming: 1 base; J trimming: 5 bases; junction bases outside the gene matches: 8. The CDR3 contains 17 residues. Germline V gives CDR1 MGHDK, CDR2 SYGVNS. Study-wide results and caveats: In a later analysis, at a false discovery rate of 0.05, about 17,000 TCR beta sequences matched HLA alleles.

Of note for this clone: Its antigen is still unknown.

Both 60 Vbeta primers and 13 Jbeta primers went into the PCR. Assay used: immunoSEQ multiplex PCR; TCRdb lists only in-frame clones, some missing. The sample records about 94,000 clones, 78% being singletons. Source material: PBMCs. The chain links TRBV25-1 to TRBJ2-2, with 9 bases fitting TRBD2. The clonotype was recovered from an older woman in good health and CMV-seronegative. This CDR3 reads CASSESGGGAGTGELFF. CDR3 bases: TGTGCCAGCAGTGAATCTGGCGGGGGGGCTGGGACCGGGGAGCTGTTTTTT.